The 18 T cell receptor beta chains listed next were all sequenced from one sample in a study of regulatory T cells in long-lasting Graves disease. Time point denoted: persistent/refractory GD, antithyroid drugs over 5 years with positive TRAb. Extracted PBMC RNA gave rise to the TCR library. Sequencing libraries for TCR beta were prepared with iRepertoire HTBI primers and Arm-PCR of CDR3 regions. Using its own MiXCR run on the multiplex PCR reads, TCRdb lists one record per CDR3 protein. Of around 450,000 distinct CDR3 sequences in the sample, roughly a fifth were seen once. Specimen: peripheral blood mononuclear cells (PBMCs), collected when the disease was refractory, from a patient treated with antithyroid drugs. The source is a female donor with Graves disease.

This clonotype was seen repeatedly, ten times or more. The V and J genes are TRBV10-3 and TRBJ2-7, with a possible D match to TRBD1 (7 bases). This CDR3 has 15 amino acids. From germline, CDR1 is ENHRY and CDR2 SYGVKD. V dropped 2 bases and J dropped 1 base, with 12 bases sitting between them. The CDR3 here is CAISEMQGGSYEQYF. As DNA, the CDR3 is TGTGCCATCAGTGAGATGCAGGGGGGATCCTACGAGCAGTACTTC.

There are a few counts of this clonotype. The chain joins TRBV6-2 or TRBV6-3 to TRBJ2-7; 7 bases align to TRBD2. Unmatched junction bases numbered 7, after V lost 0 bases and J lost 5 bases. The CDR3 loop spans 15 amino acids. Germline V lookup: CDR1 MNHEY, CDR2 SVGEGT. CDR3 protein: CASSYSDSGSHEQYF. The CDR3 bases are TGTGCCAGCAGTTACTCGGATAGCGGGTCCCACGAGCAGTACTTC.

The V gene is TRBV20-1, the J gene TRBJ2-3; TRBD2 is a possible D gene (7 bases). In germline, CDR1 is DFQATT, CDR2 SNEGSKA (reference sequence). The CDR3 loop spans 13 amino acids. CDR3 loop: CSADGGPTDTQYF. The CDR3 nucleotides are TGCAGCGCGGACGGGGGGCCCACAGATACGCAGTATTTT.

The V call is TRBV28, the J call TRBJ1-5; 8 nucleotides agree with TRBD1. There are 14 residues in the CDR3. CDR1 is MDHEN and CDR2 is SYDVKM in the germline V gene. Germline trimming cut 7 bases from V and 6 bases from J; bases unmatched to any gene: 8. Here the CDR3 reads CASKTGEIIQPQHF. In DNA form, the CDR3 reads TGTGCCAGCAAGACAGGGGAGATTATTCAGCCCCAGCATTTT.

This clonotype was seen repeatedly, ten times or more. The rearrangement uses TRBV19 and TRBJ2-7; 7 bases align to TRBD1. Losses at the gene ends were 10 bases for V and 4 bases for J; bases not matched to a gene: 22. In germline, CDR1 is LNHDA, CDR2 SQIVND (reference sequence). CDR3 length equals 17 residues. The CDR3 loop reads CATTGRQGGHGGYEQYF. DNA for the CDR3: TGTGCCACCACAGGGAGACAGGGTGGCCATGGCGGGTACGAGCAGTACTTC.

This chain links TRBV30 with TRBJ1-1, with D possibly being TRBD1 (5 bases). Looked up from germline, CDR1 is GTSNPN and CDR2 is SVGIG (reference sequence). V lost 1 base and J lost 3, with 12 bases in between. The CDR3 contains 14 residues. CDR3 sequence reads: CAWSGGGRDTEAFF. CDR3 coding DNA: TGTGCCTGGAGTGGGGGGGGTCGGGACACTGAAGCTTTCTTT.

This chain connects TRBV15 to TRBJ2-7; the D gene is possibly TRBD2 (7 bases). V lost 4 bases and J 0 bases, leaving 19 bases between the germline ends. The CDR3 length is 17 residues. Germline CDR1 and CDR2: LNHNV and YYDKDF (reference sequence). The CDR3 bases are TGTGCCACCAGCACTCCTCGGGGGCGGGGGAGCTCCTACGAGCAGTACTTC. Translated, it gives CATSTPRGRGSSYEQYF.

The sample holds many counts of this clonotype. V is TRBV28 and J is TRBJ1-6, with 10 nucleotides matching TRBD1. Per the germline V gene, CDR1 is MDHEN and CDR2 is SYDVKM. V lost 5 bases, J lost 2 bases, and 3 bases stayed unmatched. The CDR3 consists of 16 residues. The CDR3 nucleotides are TGTGCCAGCAGTCGGACAGGGGGAGCCTATAATTCACCCCTCCACTTT. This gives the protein CASSRTGGAYNSPLHF.

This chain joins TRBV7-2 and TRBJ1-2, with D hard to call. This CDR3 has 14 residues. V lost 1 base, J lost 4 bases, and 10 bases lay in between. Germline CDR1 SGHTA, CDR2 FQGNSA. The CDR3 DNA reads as TGTGCCAGCAGCTTAGGGTCCACCATCTATGGCTACACCTTC. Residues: CASSLGSTIYGYTF.

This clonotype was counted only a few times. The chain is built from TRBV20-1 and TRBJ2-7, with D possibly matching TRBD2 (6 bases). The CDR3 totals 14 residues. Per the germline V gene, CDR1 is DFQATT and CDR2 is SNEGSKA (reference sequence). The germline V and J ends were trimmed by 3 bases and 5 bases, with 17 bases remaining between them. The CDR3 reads CSASLVRGSDEQYF. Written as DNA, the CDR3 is TGCAGTGCTAGTTTAGTACGGGGGAGTGACGAGCAGTACTTC.

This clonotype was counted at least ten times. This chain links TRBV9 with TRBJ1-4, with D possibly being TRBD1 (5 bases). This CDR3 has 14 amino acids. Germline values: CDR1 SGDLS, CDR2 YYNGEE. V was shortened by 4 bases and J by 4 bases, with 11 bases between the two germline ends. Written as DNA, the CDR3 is TGTGCCAGCAGCCAACGGGACGGTAATGAAAAACTGTTTTTT. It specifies CASSQRDGNEKLFF.

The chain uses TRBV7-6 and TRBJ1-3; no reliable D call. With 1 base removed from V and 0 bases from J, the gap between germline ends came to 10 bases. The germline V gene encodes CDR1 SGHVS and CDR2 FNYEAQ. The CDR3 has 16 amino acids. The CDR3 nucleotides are TGTGCCAGCAGCTTAGGTGGCCGACTCTCTGGAAACACCATATATTTT. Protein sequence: CASSLGGRLSGNTIYF.

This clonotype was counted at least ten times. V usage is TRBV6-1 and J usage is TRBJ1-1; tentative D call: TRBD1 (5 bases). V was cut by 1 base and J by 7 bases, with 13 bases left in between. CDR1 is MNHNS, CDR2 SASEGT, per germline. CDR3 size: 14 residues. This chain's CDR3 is CASSEVTVGVEAFF. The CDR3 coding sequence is TGTGCCAGCAGTGAAGTGACAGTAGGGGTTGAAGCTTTCTTT.

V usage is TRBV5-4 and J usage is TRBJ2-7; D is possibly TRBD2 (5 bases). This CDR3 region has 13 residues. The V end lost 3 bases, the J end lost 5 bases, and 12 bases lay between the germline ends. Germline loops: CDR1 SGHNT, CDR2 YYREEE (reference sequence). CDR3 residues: CASSSDWAHEQYF. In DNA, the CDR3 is TGTGCCAGCAGCTCGGACTGGGCCCACGAGCAGTACTTC.

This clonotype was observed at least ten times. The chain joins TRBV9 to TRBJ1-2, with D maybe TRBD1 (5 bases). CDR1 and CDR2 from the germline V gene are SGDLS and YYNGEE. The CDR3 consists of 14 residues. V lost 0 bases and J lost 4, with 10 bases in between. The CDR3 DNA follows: TGTGCCAGCAGCGTAGGAGACAGCTCCTATGGCTACACCTTC. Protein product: CASSVGDSSYGYTF.

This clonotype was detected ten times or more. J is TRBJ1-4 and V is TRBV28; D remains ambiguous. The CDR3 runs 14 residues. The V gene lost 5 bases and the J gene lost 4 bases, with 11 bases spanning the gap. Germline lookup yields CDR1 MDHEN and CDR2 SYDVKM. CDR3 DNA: TGTGCCAGCAGTCAAGAACGGCTTAATGAAAAACTGTTTTTT. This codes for CASSQERLNEKLFF.

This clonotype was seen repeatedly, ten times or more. CDR3 nucleotide sequence: TGCGCCAGAGCCCGGTATCAGGTGAACTATGGCTACACCTTC. Translation: CARARYQVNYGYTF. This chain links TRBV5-1 with TRBJ1-2; D not certain. CDR3 length: 14 residues. The germline V gene has CDR1 SGHRS and CDR2 YFSETQ. Trimming took 8 bases from V and 2 from J, leaving 16 bases between them. The whole variable domain, filled in from reference TRBV5-1 and TRBJ1-2, reads KAGVTQTPRYLIKTRGQQVTLSCSPISGHRSVSWYQQTPGQGLQFLFEYFSETQRNKGNFPGRFSGRQFSNSRSEMNVSTLELGDSALYLCARARYQVNYGYTFGSGTRLTVV.

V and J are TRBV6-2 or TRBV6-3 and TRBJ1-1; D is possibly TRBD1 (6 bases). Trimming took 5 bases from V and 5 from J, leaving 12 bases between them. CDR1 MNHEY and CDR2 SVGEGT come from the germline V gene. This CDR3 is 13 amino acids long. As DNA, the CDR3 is TGTGCCAGCAGTGTCGGACAGCGGACTGAAGCTTTCTTT. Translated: CASSVGQRTEAFF.